This T cell receptor beta chain originates from a study of blood T cell repertoires in COVID-19. This clone was recorded many times. The CDR3 extends over 17 amino acids. Germline V gene data show CDR1 as MDHEN and CDR2 as SYDVKM. With V trimmed by 2 bases and J by 9 bases, 12 bases remained unmatched. Cohorts were based on clinical histories the participants reported. TCRdb's table, derived via immunoSEQ multiplex PCR, lists solely in-frame clones and lacks some. There are 150,000 to 200,000 clones in the sample; approximately 88% occur only once, and approximately 5.1% lies in the top ten. Sequenced input: PBMCs or T cells enriched from blood (not recorded which). This TCR came from a man in his 70s who had been exposed to COVID-19. The rearrangement links TRBV28 to TRBJ1-6, with 8 bases identical to TRBD1. The CDR3 nucleotides read TGTGCCAGCAGTTTAAAAGGGACAGGTCGGCTGGTTTCACCCCTCCACTTT. Translating it yields CASSLKGTGRLVSPLHF.